This T cell receptor (beta chain) was sequenced during a study of identical twins. Study conclusions and caveats: Zero-insertion analyses were open to partial confounding by invariant MAIT and iNKT cells. Abundant beta clonotypes from cord blood bore fewer insertions; memory repertoires lacked this pattern.

Regarding this clonotype: Its antigen remains unknown.

Each donor was a healthy Caucasian. TCRdb passed the 5' RACE reads through MiXCR, listing each CDR3 protein once. The sample carries approximately 220,000 distinct CDR3 sequences, 9.4% recorded once. This clonotype was sampled from a woman in her late teens or twenties in good health. The specimen was memory (CD45RO+) T cells sorted from blood.

DNA for the CDR3: TGTGCCAGCAGTCCCTCGTGGGCCCTTGTAATTGAGCAGTTCTTC. Residues: CASSPSWALVIEQFF. The V call is TRBV6-2 or TRBV6-3, the J call TRBJ2-1; D remains unclear. Looked up from germline, CDR1 is MNHEY and CDR2 is SVGEGT. CDR3 length: 15 amino acids. V was clipped by 5 bases and J by 9 bases, with 20 bases between them.